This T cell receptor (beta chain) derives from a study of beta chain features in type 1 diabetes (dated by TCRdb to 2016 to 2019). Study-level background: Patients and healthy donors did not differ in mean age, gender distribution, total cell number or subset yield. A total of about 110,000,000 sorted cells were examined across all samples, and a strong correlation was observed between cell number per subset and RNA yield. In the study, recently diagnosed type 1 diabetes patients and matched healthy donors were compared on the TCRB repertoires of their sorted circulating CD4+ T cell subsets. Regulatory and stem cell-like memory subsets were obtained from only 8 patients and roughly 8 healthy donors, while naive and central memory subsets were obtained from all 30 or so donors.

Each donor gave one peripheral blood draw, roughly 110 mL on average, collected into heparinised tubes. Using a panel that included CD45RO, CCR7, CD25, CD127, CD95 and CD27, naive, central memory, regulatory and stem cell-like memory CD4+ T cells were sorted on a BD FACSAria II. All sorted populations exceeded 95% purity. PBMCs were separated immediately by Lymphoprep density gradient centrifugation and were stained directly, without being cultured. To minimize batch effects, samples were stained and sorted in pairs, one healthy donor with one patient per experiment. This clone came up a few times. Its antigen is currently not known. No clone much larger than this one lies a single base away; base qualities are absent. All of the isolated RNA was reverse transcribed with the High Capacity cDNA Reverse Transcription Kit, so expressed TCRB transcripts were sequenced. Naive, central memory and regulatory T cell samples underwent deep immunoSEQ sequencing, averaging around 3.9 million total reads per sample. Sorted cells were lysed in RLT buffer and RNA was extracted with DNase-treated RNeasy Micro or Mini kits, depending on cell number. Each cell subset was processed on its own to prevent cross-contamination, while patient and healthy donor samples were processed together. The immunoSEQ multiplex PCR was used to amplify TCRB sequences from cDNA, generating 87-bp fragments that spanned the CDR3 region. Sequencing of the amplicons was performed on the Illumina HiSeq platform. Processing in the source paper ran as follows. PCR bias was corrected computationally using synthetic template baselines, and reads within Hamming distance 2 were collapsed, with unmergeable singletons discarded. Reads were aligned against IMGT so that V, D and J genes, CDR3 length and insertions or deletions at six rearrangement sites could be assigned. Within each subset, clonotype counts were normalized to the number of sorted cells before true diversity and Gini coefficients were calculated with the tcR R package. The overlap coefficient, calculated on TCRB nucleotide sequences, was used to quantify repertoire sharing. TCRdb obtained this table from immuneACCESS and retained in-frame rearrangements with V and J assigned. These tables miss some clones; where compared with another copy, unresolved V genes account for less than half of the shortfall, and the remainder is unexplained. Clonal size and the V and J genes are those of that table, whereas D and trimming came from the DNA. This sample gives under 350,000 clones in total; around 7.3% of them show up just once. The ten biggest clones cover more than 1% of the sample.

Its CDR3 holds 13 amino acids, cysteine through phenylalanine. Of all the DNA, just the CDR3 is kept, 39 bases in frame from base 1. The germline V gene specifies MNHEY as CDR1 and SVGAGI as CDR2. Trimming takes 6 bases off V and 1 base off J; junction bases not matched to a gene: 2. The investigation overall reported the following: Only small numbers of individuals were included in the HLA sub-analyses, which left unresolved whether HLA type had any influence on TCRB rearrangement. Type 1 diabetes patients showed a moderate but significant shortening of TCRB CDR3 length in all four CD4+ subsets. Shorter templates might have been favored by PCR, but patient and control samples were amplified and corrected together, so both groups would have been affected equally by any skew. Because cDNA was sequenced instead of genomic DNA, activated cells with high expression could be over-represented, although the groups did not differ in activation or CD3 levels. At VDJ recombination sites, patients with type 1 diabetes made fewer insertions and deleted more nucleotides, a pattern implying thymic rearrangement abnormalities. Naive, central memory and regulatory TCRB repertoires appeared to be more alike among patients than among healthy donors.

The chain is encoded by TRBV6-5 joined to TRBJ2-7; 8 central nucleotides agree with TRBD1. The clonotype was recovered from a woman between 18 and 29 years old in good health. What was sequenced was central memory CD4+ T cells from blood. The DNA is TGTGCCAGCAGGGGACAGGCGTCCTACGAGCAGTACTTC. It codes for CASRGQASYEQYF.